These T cell receptor beta chains were read from a single sample in a study of blood T cells in healthy people across ages. TCRdb analysed the 5' RACE reads with MiXCR anew, one entry per CDR3 protein. The sample includes 730,000 or so distinct CDR3 sequences, roughly 44% of them seen just once. The sample was blood. The receptor set was obtained from a woman in her fifties or sixties in good health. CDR3s include the opening cysteine and the closing phenylalanine or tryptophan. Fields, in order: clone size, D gene, J gene, V gene, CDR3 DNA, CDR3 protein. The D gene is left open where the match is weak. Clone size appears in some rows only: once, few, many, or a class for an expanded clone.

NA | NA | TRBJ2-3 | TRBV7-9 | TGTGCCAGCAGCTTAGAAACGGGCAAAAGCACAGATACGCAGTATTTT | CASSLETGKSTDTQYF
few | NA | TRBJ2-5 | TRBV11-2 | TGTGCCAGCAGCGTTGACTCCCAAGAGACCCAGTACTTC | CASSVDSQETQYF
NA | NA | TRBJ1-5 | TRBV9 | TGTGCCAGCAGCGTAGGCGGACGCCATCAGCCCCAGCATTTT | CASSVGGRHQPQHF
NA | NA | TRBJ1-1 | TRBV12-3/TRBV12-4 | TGTGCCAGCAGCCCAAGTGTGAGTCCTGAAGCTTTCTTT | CASSPSVSPEAFF
NA | NA | TRBJ2-5 | TRBV30 | TGTGCCTGGAGTAATGGGAAAGAGACCCAGTACTTC | CAWSNGKETQYF
few | NA | TRBJ1-1 | TRBV12-3/TRBV12-4 | TGTGCCAGCGGCCCCAGTGGGGCGGCCGGTGAAGCTTTCTTT | CASGPSGAAGEAFF
few | NA | TRBJ1-1 | TRBV12-3/TRBV12-4 | TGTGCCAGCAGTTTTGTGGGGGCTGGCACTGAAGCTTTCTTT | CASSFVGAGTEAFF
NA | NA | TRBJ2-2 | TRBV5-1 | TGCGCCAGCAGCTTGGGGTCGTATAGCGAAAACACCGGGGAGCTGTTTTTT | CASSLGSYSENTGELFF
NA | TRBD2 | TRBJ2-3 | TRBV5-5 | TGTGCCAGCAGCTTGGCCCCCCTGACTAGCGGGGGGGCCAGGGTCGGCACAGATACGCAGTATTTT | CASSLAPLTSGGARVGTDTQYF
NA | TRBD1 | TRBJ2-4 | TRBV7-2 | TGTGCCAGCAGCCCCGGGACAGGGGGTGCAAACATTCAGTACTTC | CASSPGTGGANIQYF
NA | NA | TRBJ2-7 | TRBV20-1 | TGCAGTGCCCTAGTGGACTTGGCCTACGAGCAGTACTTC | CSALVDLAYEQYF
NA | NA | TRBJ1-2 | TRBV25-1 | TGTGCCAGCAGTGAGTGGGATTATGGCTACACCTTC | CASSEWDYGYTF
NA | TRBD2 | TRBJ2-7 | TRBV27 | TGTGCCAGCCGCCGACCCGGGACTAGAGTCGAGCAGTACTTC | CASRRPGTRVEQYF
NA | NA | TRBJ2-1 | TRBV28 | TGTGCCAGCAGTTTAAGTAGCGGTCCAGCGAGGAATGAGCAGTTCTTC | CASSLSSGPARNEQFF
NA | NA | TRBJ2-3 | TRBV10-2 | TGCGCCAGCAGTGAGGTCGAGCCGCGGACAGATACGCAGTATTTT | CASSEVEPRTDTQYF
NA | NA | TRBJ2-5 | TRBV29-1 | TGCAGCGTTGACAGTGGTAGGGAACGAGAGACCCAGTACTTC | CSVDSGRERETQYF
NA | NA | TRBJ2-7 | TRBV7-2 | TGTGCCAGCAGCTTAGATTGGGGTAGCTACGAGCAGTACTTC | CASSLDWGSYEQYF
NA | TRBD2 | TRBJ2-7 | TRBV5-1 | TGCGCCAGCAGCCCCCGTGTCGGGAGGGCCAACGAGCAGTACTTC | CASSPRVGRANEQYF
NA | TRBD2 | TRBJ2-1 | TRBV25-1 | TGTGCCAGCAGTGGAAACCCGGGACTAAGTCGCGAGCAGTTCTTC | CASSGNPGLSREQFF
few | NA | TRBJ2-7 | TRBV9 | TGTGCCAGCAGCGTAGCTGTTGAAACGGAGACCTACGAGCAGTACTTC | CASSVAVETETYEQYF
few | TRBD1 | TRBJ1-1 | TRBV18 | TGTGCCAGCTCACCAATAGTTTCTGCGGACAGGGGGCCGCTGAACACTGAAGCTTTCTTT | CASSPIVSADRGPLNTEAFF
few | TRBD2 | TRBJ2-7 | TRBV6-2/TRBV6-3 | TGTGCCAGCAGCGGGACTAGCGGGAGGGCCGGGTCCTACGAGCAGTACTTC | CASSGTSGRAGSYEQYF
NA | NA | TRBJ2-7 | TRBV11-2 | TGTGCCAGCAGCTTAGAAGTGGGGCAGTACTTC | CASSLEVGQYF
once | TRBD2 | TRBJ2-5 | TRBV9 | TGTGCCAGCAGCCCTCGGACTAGCGGGGACAATTTAAGAGAGACCCAGTACTTC | CASSPRTSGDNLRETQYF
few | NA | TRBJ2-7 | TRBV4-1 | TGCGCCAGCAGCCTGGGGAAGGGAAGGTCCTACGAGCAGTACTTC | CASSLGKGRSYEQYF
NA | TRBD2 | TRBJ2-1 | TRBV6-2/TRBV6-3 | TGTGCCAGCAGTTACTCGAAGACTAGCGGGAGTATTGAGCAGTTCTTC | CASSYSKTSGSIEQFF
NA | TRBD1 | TRBJ2-7 | TRBV25-1 | TGTGCCAGCAGTGTGCACACAGGGGGCTACGAGCAGTACTTC | CASSVHTGGYEQYF
NA | NA | TRBJ1-2 | TRBV12-3/TRBV12-4 | TGTGCCAGCACTTCCCGTCTATCCCCTGGCTACACCTTC | CASTSRLSPGYTF
NA | NA | TRBJ2-1 | TRBV11-2 | TGTGCCAGCAGCGTACAGGCCGAGGGTGAGCAGTTCTTC | CASSVQAEGEQFF